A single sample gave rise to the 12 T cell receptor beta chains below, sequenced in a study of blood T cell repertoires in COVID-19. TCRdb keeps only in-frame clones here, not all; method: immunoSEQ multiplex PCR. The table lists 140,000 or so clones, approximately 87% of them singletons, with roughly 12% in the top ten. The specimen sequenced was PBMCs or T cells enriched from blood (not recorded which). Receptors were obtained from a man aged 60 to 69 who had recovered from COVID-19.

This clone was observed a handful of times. DNA of the CDR3: TGTGCAAGTTGGCGGGACTACAGCAATCAGCCCCAGCATTTT. The encoded protein is CASWRDYSNQPQHF. This sequence joins TRBV12-2 and TRBJ1-5. TRBV12-2 is recorded as a pseudogene. The CDR3 runs 14 residues.

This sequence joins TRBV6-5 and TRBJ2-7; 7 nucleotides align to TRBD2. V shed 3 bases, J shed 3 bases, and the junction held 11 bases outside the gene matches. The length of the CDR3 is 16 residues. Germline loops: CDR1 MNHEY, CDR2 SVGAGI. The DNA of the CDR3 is TGTGCCAGCAGTTATTCCCTACTAGCGCCTTTCTACGAGCAGTACTTC. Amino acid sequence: CASSYSLLAPFYEQYF.

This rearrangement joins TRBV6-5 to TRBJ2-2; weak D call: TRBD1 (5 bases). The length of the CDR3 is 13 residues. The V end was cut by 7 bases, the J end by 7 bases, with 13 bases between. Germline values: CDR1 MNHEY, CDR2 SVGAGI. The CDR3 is CASIKPTVGELFF. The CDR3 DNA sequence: TGTGCCAGCATCAAGCCGACAGTCGGGGAGCTGTTTTTT.

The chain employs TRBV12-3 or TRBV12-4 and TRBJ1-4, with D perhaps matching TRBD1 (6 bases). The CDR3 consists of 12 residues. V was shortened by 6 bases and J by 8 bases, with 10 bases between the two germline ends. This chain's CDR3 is CASSPDREKLFF. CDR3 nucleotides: TGTGCCAGCAGCCCCGACAGGGAAAAACTGTTTTTT.

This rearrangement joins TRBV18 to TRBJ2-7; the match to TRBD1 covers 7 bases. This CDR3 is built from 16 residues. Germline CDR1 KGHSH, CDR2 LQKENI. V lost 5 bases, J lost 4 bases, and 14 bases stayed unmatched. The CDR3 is CASSTNRQGNMYEQYF. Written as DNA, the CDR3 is TGTGCCAGCTCAACAAATCGACAGGGAAATATGTACGAGCAGTACTTC.

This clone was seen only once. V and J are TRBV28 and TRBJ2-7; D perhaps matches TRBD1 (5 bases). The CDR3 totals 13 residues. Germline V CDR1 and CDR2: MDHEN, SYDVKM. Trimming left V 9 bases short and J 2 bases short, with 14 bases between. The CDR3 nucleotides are TGTGCCAGTTTTAGGGGCTGGCCCTACGAGCAGTACTTC. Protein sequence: CASFRGWPYEQYF. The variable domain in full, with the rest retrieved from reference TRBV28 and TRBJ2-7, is DVKVTQSSRYLVKRTGEKVFLECVQDMDHENMFWYRQDPGLGLRLIYFSYDVKMKEKGDIPEGYSVSREKKERFSLILESASTNQTSMYLCASFRGWPYEQYFGPGTRLTVT.

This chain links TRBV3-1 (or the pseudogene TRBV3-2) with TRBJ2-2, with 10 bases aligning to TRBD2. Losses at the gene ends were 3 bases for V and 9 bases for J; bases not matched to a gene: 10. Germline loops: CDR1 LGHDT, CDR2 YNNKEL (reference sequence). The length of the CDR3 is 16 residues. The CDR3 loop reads CASSHPQRGGPRELFF. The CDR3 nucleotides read TGTGCCAGCAGCCACCCTCAGCGGGGGGGTCCCCGGGAGCTGTTTTTT.

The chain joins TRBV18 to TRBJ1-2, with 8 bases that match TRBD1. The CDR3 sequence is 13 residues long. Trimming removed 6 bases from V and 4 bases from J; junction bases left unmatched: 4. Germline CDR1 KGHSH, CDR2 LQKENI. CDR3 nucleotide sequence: TGTGCCAGCTCGACAGGGGAGGGCTATGGCTACACCTTC. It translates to CASSTGEGYGYTF.

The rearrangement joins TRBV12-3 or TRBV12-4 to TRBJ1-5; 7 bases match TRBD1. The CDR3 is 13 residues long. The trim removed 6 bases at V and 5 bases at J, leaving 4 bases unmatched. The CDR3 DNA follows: TGTGCCAGCAGCCAGGGGGGATATCAGCCCCAGCATTTT. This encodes CASSQGGYQPQHF.

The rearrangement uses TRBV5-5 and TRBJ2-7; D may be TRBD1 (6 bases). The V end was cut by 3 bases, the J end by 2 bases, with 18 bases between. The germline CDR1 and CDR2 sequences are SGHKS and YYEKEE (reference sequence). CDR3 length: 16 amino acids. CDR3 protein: CASSSPPGQPPYEQYF. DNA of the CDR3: TGTGCCAGCAGCTCGCCCCCGGGACAACCACCCTACGAGCAGTACTTC.

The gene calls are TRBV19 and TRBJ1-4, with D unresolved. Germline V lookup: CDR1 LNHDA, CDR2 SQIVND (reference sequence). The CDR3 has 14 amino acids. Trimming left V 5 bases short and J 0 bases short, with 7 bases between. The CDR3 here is CASSAAATNEKLFF. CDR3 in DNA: TGTGCCAGTAGTGCGGCTGCAACTAATGAAAAACTGTTTTTT.

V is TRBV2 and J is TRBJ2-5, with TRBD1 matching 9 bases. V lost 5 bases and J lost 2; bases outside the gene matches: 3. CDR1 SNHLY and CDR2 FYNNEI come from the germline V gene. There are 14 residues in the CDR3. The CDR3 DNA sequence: TGTGCCAGCAGTAGACAGGGGGGACAAGAGACCCAGTACTTC. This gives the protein CASSRQGGQETQYF.